The 21 T cell receptor beta chains given below trace back to one sample, sequenced in a study of glioma-infiltrating T cells. TCR alpha and beta CDR3 regions were amplified from RNA using iRepertoire nested multiplex PCR. TCRdb called the multiplex PCR reads again in MiXCR, with one record for every CDR3 protein. The table shows about 180,000 distinct CDR3 sequences, with 43% occurring only once. The sample comprised glioma tissue, nonneoplastic brain tissue, or PBMCs (not recorded which). All receptors derive from a human donor with low-grade glioma or glioblastoma, undergoing nonglioma brain surgery, or in good health (not recorded which).

The V and J genes are TRBV28 and TRBJ2-4; D might be TRBD1 (5 bases). Germline V gene lookup returns CDR1 MDHEN and CDR2 SYDVKM. The CDR3 sequence is 16 residues long. Deletions cut 3 bases from V and 6 bases from J, with 18 bases between. The CDR3 DNA reads as TGTGCCAGCAGTTTCTCCTCAGGGATTGCCGGAAACATTCAGTACTTC. It codes for CASSFSSGIAGNIQYF.

This clonotype was observed a handful of times. The CDR3, as DNA: TGTGCCAGCAGCTTATTAACGGGAGTTGGCGGGGAGCTGTTTTTT. Amino acids: CASSLLTGVGGELFF. The gene calls are TRBV7-2 and TRBJ2-2, with TRBD2 as a possible D gene (6 bases). The CDR3 is made up of 15 amino acids. Trimming shortened V by 2 bases and J by 7 bases, and 14 bases separated the two germline ends. Germline V gene sequence: CDR1 SGHTA, CDR2 FQGNSA.

Turning to this clonotype: This could be a read error, since a much larger clone is one nucleotide away. V usage is TRBV10-3 and J usage is TRBJ2-7; perhaps TRBD2 as D (7 bases). The CDR3 covers 15 residues. V was shortened by 2 bases and J by 7 bases, with 18 bases between the two germline ends. CDR1 and CDR2 from the germline V gene are ENHRY and SYGVKD. CDR3 loop: CAISEELGGAEEQYF. CDR3 DNA sequence: TGTGCCATCAGTGAGGAGTTGGGGGGGGCGGAAGAGCAGTACTTC.

Many counts were recorded for this clonotype. The rearrangement joins TRBV7-2 to TRBJ2-7, with D uncertain. There are 15 residues in the CDR3. Germline V lookup: CDR1 SGHTA, CDR2 FQGNSA. V shed 5 bases and J shed 3 bases, with 17 bases lying between them. The CDR3 spells CASSPLELQHYEQYF. CDR3 nucleotides: TGTGCCAGCAGCCCGCTCGAACTCCAACACTACGAGCAGTACTTC.

This clonotype was counted a single time. Possible read error: a much larger clone is one base away. This rearrangement joins TRBV2 to TRBJ1-1; tentatively, D is TRBD1 (5 bases). Trimming removed 9 bases at V and 2 bases at J, with 13 bases between. CDR1 and CDR2 from the germline V gene are SNHLY and FYNNEI. The CDR3 totals 13 residues. The CDR3 DNA follows: TGTGCCAGATCAGGGTTCGGCAACACTGAAGCTTTCTTT. This sequence encodes CARSGFGNTEAFF.

Regarding this clonotype: Its ends do not fully match the called genes, so a read error is possible. The chain has TRBV19 and TRBJ1-1; TRBD1 matches at 8 bases. Germline CDR1 reads LNHDA; CDR2 reads SQIVND (reference sequence). The CDR3 contains 15 residues. CDR3 DNA sequence: TGTGCCGGTAGTTTGGGGACAGGAACGAACACTGAAGCTTTCTTT. Translation: CAGSLGTGTNTEAFF.

Many counts were recorded for this clonotype. The rearrangement uses TRBV7-9 and TRBJ1-1; D ambiguous. The V end was cut by 4 bases, the J end by 3 bases, with 12 bases between. This CDR3 has 14 residues. CDR1 SEHNR and CDR2 FQNEAQ come from the germline V gene (reference sequence). CDR3 DNA: TGTGCCAGCAGCTCCCTCGGGTACGACACTGAAGCTTTCTTT. It codes for CASSSLGYDTEAFF.

This clonotype was seen many times. The chain links TRBV6-1 to TRBJ2-7; a weak D match, TRBD1 (6 bases). V was pared by 5 bases and J by 3 bases, with 11 bases between. The germline gives CDR1 MNHNS, CDR2 SASEGT. The CDR3 is 13 amino acids. CDR3 sequence reads: CASSSRGYYEQYF. CDR3 sequence (DNA): TGTGCCAGCAGTTCCAGGGGTTACTACGAGCAGTACTTC.

This clonotype was recorded at least ten times. V gene TRBV20-1 combines with J gene TRBJ2-3; D uncertain. Looked up from germline, CDR1 is DFQATT and CDR2 is SNEGSKA (reference sequence). The CDR3 sequence is 13 residues long. Trimming cost V 0 bases and J 2 bases, with 6 bases left between them. The CDR3 sequence is CSARDAYTDTQYF. CDR3 in DNA: TGCAGTGCTAGAGATGCCTACACAGATACGCAGTATTTT.

This clonotype has just a few counts. The genes are TRBV30 and TRBJ2-7, with D hard to call. The CDR3 length is 13 residues. V lost 4 bases to trimming and J lost 5 bases, with 15 bases between them. Germline lookup yields CDR1 GTSNPN and CDR2 SVGIG (reference sequence). This CDR3 reads CAWTPPLADEQYF. Here the CDR3 DNA reads TGTGCCTGGACCCCCCCGTTAGCTGACGAGCAGTACTTC.

The CDR3 DNA follows: TGCGCCAGCAGCTTGGGTCGCGGGGAGGAGCAGTACTTC. This encodes CASSLGRGEEQYF. The V call is TRBV5-1, the J call TRBJ2-7; D is perhaps TRBD2 (6 bases). With 0 bases removed from V and 7 bases from J, the gap between germline ends came to 11 bases. From germline, CDR1 is SGHRS and CDR2 YFSETQ. The CDR3 consists of 13 residues.

This chain connects TRBV11-1 to TRBJ1-2; D might be TRBD1 (5 bases). The CDR3 loop spans 14 amino acids. Germline loops: CDR1 SGHAT, CDR2 FQDESV (reference sequence). V lost 5 bases and J lost 6, with 16 bases in between. CDR3 loop: CASSPGGDRNGYTF. Written as DNA, the CDR3 is TGTGCCAGCAGCCCCGGGGGGGATCGGAATGGCTACACCTTC.

This clonotype was detected ten times or more. This rearrangement joins TRBV6-1 to TRBJ1-5, with D possibly TRBD1 on 5 matching bases. The CDR3 spans 13 residues. V was cut by 10 bases and J by 3 bases, with 13 bases left in between. In germline, CDR1 is MNHNS, CDR2 SASEGT. CDR3 sequence (DNA): TGTGCCACCTACCAGGGATACAATCAGCCCCAGCATTTT. This gives the protein CATYQGYNQPQHF.

With regard to this clonotype: A much larger clonotype is one base distant, so this may be a read error. CDR3 DNA sequence: TGTGCCAGCAGCGCTTACACTGAAGGTTTCTTT. It specifies CASSAYTEGFF. This chain connects TRBV7-9 to TRBJ1-1; D is unresolved. Germline loops: CDR1 SEHNR, CDR2 FQNEAQ (reference sequence). The CDR3 has 11 residues.

This clonotype has a single count. It may be a read error: a sequence one base away is much more abundant. The chain uses TRBV5-4 and TRBJ2-3; D remains ambiguous. Germline assignment: CDR1 SGHNT and CDR2 YYREEE (reference sequence). With 0 bases removed from V and 2 bases from J, the gap between germline ends came to 10 bases. This CDR3 is 15 amino acids long. The DNA for the CDR3 is TGTGCCAGCAGCTTGGGATCGGAGTACACAGATACGCAGTATTTT. This gives the protein CASSLGSEYTDTQYF.

This chain links TRBV13 with TRBJ2-3, with D unresolved. The CDR3 is 16 amino acids. Trimming removed 5 bases from V and 4 bases from J, with 19 bases in between. Germline V CDR1 and CDR2: PRHDT, FYEKMQ (reference sequence). CDR3 sequence reads: CASSLKGPTEADTQYF. The CDR3, as DNA: TGTGCCAGCAGCCTTAAGGGCCCCACCGAGGCAGATACGCAGTATTTT.

This clonotype was counted many times. The gene calls are TRBV7-9 and TRBJ1-5, with TRBD1 as a possible D gene (6 bases). CDR1 is SEHNR and CDR2 is FQNEAQ in the germline V gene (reference sequence). Trimming left V 1 base short and J 4 bases short, with 8 bases between. The CDR3 consists of 14 residues. CDR3 region: CASSLGGLNQPQHF. The CDR3 nucleotides are TGTGCCAGCAGCTTAGGGGGGCTGAATCAGCCCCAGCATTTT.

CDR3 coding DNA: TGTGCCAGCAGCCAAGATTTGAGACTAGCATCCTACGAGCAGTACTTC. Protein: CASSQDLRLASYEQYF. The rearrangement uses TRBV3-1 and TRBJ2-7; the match to TRBD2 covers 7 bases. Trimming at V came to 0 bases and at J to 1 base, leaving 6 bases not matched to a gene. Germline V gene lookup returns CDR1 LGHDT and CDR2 YNNKEL (reference sequence). This CDR3 is built from 16 residues.

This clonotype was detected a few times. The rearrangement joins TRBV29-1 to TRBJ2-1; a weak D match, TRBD1 (5 bases). Trimming took off 3 bases at V and 5 bases at J, with 11 bases between the two ends. Germline V CDR1 and CDR2: SQVTM, ANQGSEA. The CDR3 length is 13 residues. The CDR3 DNA reads as TGCAGCGTTGAGCAGCGCAGGGACAATGAGCAGTTCTTC. Protein sequence: CSVEQRRDNEQFF.

This clonotype occurred a few times. This sequence joins TRBV7-9 and TRBJ2-1; TRBD2 aligns across 10 bases. CDR3 length: 15 amino acids. Germline CDR1 is SEHNR and CDR2 is FQNEAQ (reference sequence). J gave up 6 bases and V 8 bases, and 10 bases lay outside the gene matches. The CDR3 sequence: CASDLAGALGNEQFF. The CDR3 DNA reads as TGTGCCAGCGACCTAGCGGGAGCCTTAGGCAATGAGCAGTTCTTC.

This clonotype was recorded many times. The chain combines TRBV20-1 with TRBJ1-2, with D uncertain. The CDR3 runs 13 residues. Germline V CDR1 and CDR2: DFQATT, SNEGSKA (reference sequence). The V gene lost 1 base and the J gene lost 5 bases, with 11 bases spanning the gap. The CDR3 sequence: CSARALPGYGYTF. The CDR3 nucleotides read TGCAGTGCTAGAGCGCTTCCGGGGTATGGCTACACCTTC.